This record concerns one T cell receptor beta chain sequence. This entry is derived from a study of shared clonotypes between healthy human individuals. The CDR3 length is 15 residues. The ends were cut back, 4 bases at V and 4 bases at J, with 14 bases in the middle. Germline lookup yields CDR1 MDHEN and CDR2 SYDVKM. Using immunoSEQ multiplex PCR, the repertoire was profiled, and TCRdb retains in-frame clones only, with some absent. The repertoire holds more than 1 million clones, with 75% to 80% as singletons. The sequenced material came from memory CD4+ T cells from PBMCs. Subset given: CD45RA-negative fraction. The TCR was taken from a man aged 18 to 35 in good health. Some clones in this sample may be carry-over from other donors' samples. The V call is TRBV28, the J call TRBJ1-5; D call uncertain. CDR3 in DNA: TGTGCCAGCAGTTCAATGGGCCAGTTAAATCAGCCCCAGCATTTT. Amino acids: CASSSMGQLNQPQHF.